This passage covers 13 T cell receptor beta chains from one sample sequenced in a study of CD8+ T cells in alopecia areata. Extracted from the samples, RNA was reverse transcribed into cDNA to serve as the sequencing template. This table comes from immunoSEQ multiplex PCR, and its TCRdb copy is limited to in-frame clones, with some not included. The sample lists more than 90,000 clones, none appearing once, the ten largest making up 15% to 20%. Specimen: lesional skin. The receptor source for this set is a C3H/HeJ mouse with alopecia areata. This line is of MHC haplotype H2-k.

In this sample, this clone turned up a few times. Gene and germline names: mouse. Sequencing ends 4 residues short of the CDR3 end; the germline J gene provides the rest. The gene calls are TRBV31 and TRBJ2-5; no clear D gene. This CDR3 contains 11 residues. Germline V gene sequence: CDR1 GKSSPN, CDR2 SITVG. The CDR3 loop is CAWSQEDTQYF. The CDR3 DNA, read in part, is TGTGCCTGGAGTCAAGAAGAC.

This clone was observed a few times. The gene symbols are mouse symbols. The DNA ends 4 residues before the CDR3 does, and the rest of the CDR3 is filled in from the germline J gene. The V call is TRBV1, the J call TRBJ1-4; TRBD1 matches at 8 bases. Germline V gene sequence: CDR1 NSQYPW, CDR2 LRSPGD (reference sequence). After removal of 0 bases from V and 6 bases from J, the junction contained 6 bases not matched to a gene. This CDR3 is 16 amino acids long. The DNA read from the CDR3 is TGCACCTGCAGTGCAGATCCAGGGGGCATCCACGAA. Translating gives CTCSADPGGIHE. The CDR3, in full, reads CTCSADPGGIHERLFF.

This clone was picked up a small number of times. These gene names are mouse names. Read sequence stops 4 residues before the CDR3 end, and the germline J gene provides the missing end. This chain connects TRBV13-2 to TRBJ1-4; 12 nucleotides line up with TRBD1. The germline gives CDR1 NNHNN, CDR2 SYGAGS (reference sequence). The CDR3 loop spans 15 amino acids. Incomplete CDR3 DNA: TGTGCCAGCGGTGAAGGGACAGGGGGCGGCGAA. This gives the protein CASGEGTGGGE. The full CDR3 is CASGEGTGGGERLFF.

Notes on this clone: Gene names are mouse gene names. The missing CDR3 end, 4 residues past where the read stops, is filled in from the germline J gene. The rearrangement uses TRBV1 and TRBJ2-4, with D possibly TRBD1 on 6 matching bases. Germline V lookup: CDR1 NSQYPW, CDR2 LRSPGD (reference sequence). The ends were cut back, 0 bases at V and 0 bases at J, with 10 bases in the middle. The CDR3 length is 16 residues. The CDR3 protein is CTCSAEDRISQNTLYF. The sequenced CDR3 bases are TGCACCTGCAGTGCAGAGGACAGAATTAGTCAAAAC.

Comment on this clone: There is a difference at residue 16 between the TCRdb protein and the DNA translation, so the protein given here was translated from the DNA. These gene names are mouse names. The CDR3 DNA, read in part, is TGCACCTGCAGTGCAGCCCCCTCGACAGGGAATTCCTATAATTCGCCC. It specifies CTCSAAPSTGNSYNSP. The full-length CDR3 reads as CTCSAAPSTGNSYNSPLYF. This rearrangement joins TRBV1 to TRBJ1-6, with 7 bases identical to TRBD1. The read ends 3 residues early relative to the CDR3; the germline J gene fills the gap. TRBJ1-6 is identified as an open reading frame with a role that is uncertain. The germline CDR1 and CDR2 sequences are NSQYPW and LRSPGD (reference sequence). The CDR3 runs 19 residues. V gave up 1 base and J gave up 0 bases; unmatched junction bases: 9.

Only a few counts were recorded for this clone. Germline and genes: mouse. The sequence runs out 4 residues before the end of the CDR3; the remainder is reconstructed from the germline J gene. This chain connects TRBV13-3 to TRBJ2-5; TRBD2 matches at 8 bases. Germline V CDR1 and CDR2: NNHDY, SYVADS. The CDR3 consists of 14 residues. CDR3 bases read: TGTGCCAGCAGTGAGGGGGGGGCCGGGGAC. Its translation: CASSEGGAGD. The complete CDR3 sequence is CASSEGGAGDTQYF.

Turning to this clone: The gene symbols are mouse symbols. The CDR3 end is not reached by the read, which stops 4 residues before it; the germline J gene fills it in. V gene TRBV13-3 combines with J gene TRBJ2-7, with D possibly matching TRBD2 (5 bases). CDR3 length: 14 amino acids. V was trimmed by 0 bases and J by 2 bases, leaving 9 bases between them. Per germline, CDR1 NNHDY and CDR2 SYVADS. The sequenced CDR3 bases are TGTGCCAGCAGTGATGCTCTGGGAACCTAT. Protein product: CASSDALGTY. Given in full, the CDR3 is CASSDALGTYEQYF.

In this sample, this clone turned up many times. Mouse gene names and germline throughout. The CDR3 loop reads CASSEQGIAEQFF. The covered CDR3 bases are TGTGCCAGCAGTGAACAGGGAATTGCT. The chain couples TRBV13-3 to TRBJ2-1; a possible D gene is TRBD1 (6 bases). The CDR3 goes on 4 residues after the read ends, and that part is filled in from the germline J gene. Germline V gene data show CDR1 as NNHDY and CDR2 as SYVADS. V lost 2 bases to trimming and J lost 6 bases, with 9 bases between them. The length of the CDR3 is 13 residues.

This clone has only a few counts. Genes here carry mouse names. The CDR3 extends 4 residues past the end of the read, so its final part is completed from the germline J gene. The chain joins TRBV13-1 to TRBJ2-3; 7 bases are a match to TRBD1. The V gene end was trimmed by 3 bases and the J gene end by 0 bases; junction bases not matched to a gene: 4. This CDR3 is 15 amino acids long. Germline-derived CDR1 and CDR2 are NSHNY and SYGAGN. The CDR3 reads CASSGGQPSAETLYF. The sequenced CDR3 bases are TGTGCCAGCAGTGGGGGACAGCCTAGTGCAGAA.

Ten or more counts support this clone. Gene names denote mouse genes. This chain's CDR3 is CASRDWGYAEQFF. The sequenced part of the CDR3 DNA is TGTGCCAGCAGGGACTGGGGCTATGCT. V usage is TRBV19 and J usage is TRBJ2-1; 9 bases agree with TRBD2. Read data end 4 residues before the CDR3 end; the end is taken from the germline J gene. The CDR3 contains 13 residues. Germline trimming cut 5 bases from V and 3 bases from J; bases unmatched to any gene: 0. The germline CDR1 and CDR2 sequences are FNHDT and SITEND (reference sequence).

On this clone itself: Mouse names are used for the genes. The CDR3 loop reads CTCSPRPGKDTQYF. CDR3 bases read: TGCACCTGCAGTCCCCGGCCAGGGAAAGAC. V is TRBV1 and J is TRBJ2-5, with D perhaps matching TRBD1 (5 bases). The read gets to within 4 residues of the CDR3 end, and the germline J gene fills in the rest. Germline CDR1 NSQYPW, CDR2 LRSPGD (reference sequence). CDR3 size: 14 residues.

Details on this clone: The gene names here belong to mouse. From the germline J gene comes the end of the CDR3, since the read stops 4 residues before it. J is TRBJ2-3 and V is TRBV13-3; 12 bases agree with TRBD1. Germline V gene lookup returns CDR1 NNHDY and CDR2 SYVADS. This CDR3 has 14 residues. CDR3 DNA (partial): TGTGCCAGCGTTGGGACAGGGGGCGGAGAA. Translation gives CASVGTGGGE. The CDR3 in its entirety is CASVGTGGGETLYF.

A note on this clone: Here the gene names and germline are mouse. The CDR3 end lies 4 residues beyond the end of the read and is filled in from the germline J gene. V is TRBV13-3 and J is TRBJ2-3, with 9 bases that match TRBD2. This CDR3 region has 16 residues. Trimming cost V 3 bases and J 0 bases; bases outside gene matches: 5. CDR1 is NNHDY and CDR2 is SYVADS in the germline V gene. CDR3 bases read: TGTGCCAGCAGTGGACTGGGGGTCCCTAGTGCAGAA. Its translation: CASSGLGVPSAE. The CDR3 in full is CASSGLGVPSAETLYF.